The clone carrying this T cell receptor (beta chain) came up many times. Its antigen is not known. TCRdb re-called the RT-PCR reads with MiXCR, one entry per CDR3 protein. This sample has around 520,000 distinct CDR3 sequences, with roughly 12% found just once. Germline V lookup: CDR1 MNHEY, CDR2 SVGAGI. This CDR3 is 15 amino acids long. The ends were cut back, 0 bases at V and 4 bases at J, with 10 bases in the middle. The sample belongs to a study of response to subunit inactivated influenza vaccine. Whole-study findings and limits: Authors suggested each seasonal influenza vaccination recruits few new T cells.

The clonotype was recovered from a man aged 45-60 years who received an inactivated influenza vaccine. The input for sequencing was PBMCs from blood, taken on the day of vaccination. The V call is TRBV6-5, the J call TRBJ2-1; tentatively, D is TRBD2 (6 bases). This CDR3 reads CASSYSAGRYNEQFF. The CDR3 DNA reads TGTGCCAGCAGTTACTCTGCGGGAAGATACAATGAGCAGTTCTTC.